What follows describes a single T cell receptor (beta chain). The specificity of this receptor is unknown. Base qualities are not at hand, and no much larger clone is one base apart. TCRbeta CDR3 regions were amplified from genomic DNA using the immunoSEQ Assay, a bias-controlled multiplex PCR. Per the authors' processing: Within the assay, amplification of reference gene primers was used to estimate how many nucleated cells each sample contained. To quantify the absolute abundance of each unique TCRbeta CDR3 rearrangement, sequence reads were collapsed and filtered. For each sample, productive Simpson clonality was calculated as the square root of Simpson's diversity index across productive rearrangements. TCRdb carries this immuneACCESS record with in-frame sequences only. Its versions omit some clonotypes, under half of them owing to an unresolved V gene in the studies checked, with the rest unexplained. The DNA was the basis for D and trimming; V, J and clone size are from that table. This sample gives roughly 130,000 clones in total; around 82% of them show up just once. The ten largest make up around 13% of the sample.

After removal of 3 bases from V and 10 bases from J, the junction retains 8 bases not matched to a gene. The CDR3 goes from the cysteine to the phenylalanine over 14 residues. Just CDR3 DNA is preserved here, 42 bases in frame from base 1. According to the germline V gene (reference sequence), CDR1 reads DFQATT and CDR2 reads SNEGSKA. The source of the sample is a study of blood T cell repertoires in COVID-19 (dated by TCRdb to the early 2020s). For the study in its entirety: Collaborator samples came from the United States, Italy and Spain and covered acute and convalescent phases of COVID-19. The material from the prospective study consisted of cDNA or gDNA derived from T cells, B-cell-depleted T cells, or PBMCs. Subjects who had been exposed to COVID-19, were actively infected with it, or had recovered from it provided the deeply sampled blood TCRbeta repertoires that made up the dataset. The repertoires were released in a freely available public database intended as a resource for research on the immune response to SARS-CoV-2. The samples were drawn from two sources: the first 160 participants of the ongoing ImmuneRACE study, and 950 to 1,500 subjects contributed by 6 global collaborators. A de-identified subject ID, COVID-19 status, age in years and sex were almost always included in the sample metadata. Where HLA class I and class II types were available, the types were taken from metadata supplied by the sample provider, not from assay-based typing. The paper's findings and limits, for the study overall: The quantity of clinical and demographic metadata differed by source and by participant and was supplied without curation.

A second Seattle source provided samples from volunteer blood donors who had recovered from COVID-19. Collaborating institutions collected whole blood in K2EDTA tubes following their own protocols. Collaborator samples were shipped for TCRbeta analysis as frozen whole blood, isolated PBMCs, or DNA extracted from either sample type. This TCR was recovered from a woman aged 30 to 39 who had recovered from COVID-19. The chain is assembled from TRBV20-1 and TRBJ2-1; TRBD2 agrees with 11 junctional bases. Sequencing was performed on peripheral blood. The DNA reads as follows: TGCAGTGCTAGTGTAGCGGGAGGGCCGTCCGAGCAGTTCTTC. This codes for CSASVAGGPSEQFF.